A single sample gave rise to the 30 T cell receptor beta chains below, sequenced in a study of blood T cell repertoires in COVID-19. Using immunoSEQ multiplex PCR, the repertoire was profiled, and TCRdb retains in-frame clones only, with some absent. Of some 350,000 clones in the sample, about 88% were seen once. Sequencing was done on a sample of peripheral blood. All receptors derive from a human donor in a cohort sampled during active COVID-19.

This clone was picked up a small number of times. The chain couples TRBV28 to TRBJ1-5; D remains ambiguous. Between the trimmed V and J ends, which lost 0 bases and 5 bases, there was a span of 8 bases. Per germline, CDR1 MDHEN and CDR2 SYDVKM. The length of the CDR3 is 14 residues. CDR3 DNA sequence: TGTGCCAGCAGTTTATGGTCGGCGGATCAGCCCCAGCATTTT. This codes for CASSLWSADQPQHF.

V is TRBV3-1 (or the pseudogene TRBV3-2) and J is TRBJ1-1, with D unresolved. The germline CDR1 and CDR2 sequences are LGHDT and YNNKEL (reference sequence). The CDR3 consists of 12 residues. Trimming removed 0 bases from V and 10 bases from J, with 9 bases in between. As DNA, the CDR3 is TGTGCCAGCAGCCAAGATGGAGGACCAGCTTTCTTT. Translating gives CASSQDGGPAFF.

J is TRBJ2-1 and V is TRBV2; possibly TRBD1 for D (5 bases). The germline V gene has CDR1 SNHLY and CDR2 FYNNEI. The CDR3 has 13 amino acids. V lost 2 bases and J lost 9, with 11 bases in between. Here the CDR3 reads CASSEQGWGEQFF. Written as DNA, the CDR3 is TGTGCCAGCAGTGAACAGGGATGGGGTGAGCAGTTCTTC.

CDR3 sequence reads: CASSFPVVAQYNEQFF. The DNA of the CDR3 is TGTGCCAGCAGTTTCCCGGTGGTAGCGCAGTACAATGAGCAGTTCTTC. The chain is built from TRBV27 and TRBJ2-1, with D possibly being TRBD2 (5 bases). Germline CDR1 and CDR2: MNHEY and SMNVEV (reference sequence). The CDR3 runs 16 residues. V was pared by 3 bases and J by 4 bases, with 16 bases between.

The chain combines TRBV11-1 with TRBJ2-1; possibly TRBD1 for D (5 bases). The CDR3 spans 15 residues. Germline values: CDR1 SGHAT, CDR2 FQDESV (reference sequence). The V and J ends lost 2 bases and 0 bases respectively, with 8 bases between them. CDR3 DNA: TGTGCCAGCAGCTTAAGCCAGGGCTCCTACAATGAGCAGTTCTTC. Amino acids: CASSLSQGSYNEQFF.

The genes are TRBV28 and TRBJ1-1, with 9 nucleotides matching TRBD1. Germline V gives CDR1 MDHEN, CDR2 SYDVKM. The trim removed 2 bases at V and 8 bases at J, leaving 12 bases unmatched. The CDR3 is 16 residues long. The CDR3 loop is CASSLESPTGQGEAFF. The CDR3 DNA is TGTGCCAGCAGTTTAGAATCTCCCACGGGACAGGGAGAAGCTTTCTTT.

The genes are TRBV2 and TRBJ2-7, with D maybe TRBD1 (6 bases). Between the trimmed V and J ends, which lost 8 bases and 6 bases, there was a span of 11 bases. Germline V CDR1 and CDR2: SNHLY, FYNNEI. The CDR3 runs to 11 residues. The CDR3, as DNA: TGTGCCAGCCGAGACAGGTCCGAGCAGTACTTC. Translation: CASRDRSEQYF.

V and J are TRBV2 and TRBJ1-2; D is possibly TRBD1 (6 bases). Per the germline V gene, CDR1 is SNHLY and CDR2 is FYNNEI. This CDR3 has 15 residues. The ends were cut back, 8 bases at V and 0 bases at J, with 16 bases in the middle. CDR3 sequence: CASVRDIGSNYGYTF. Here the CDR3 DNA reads TGTGCCAGCGTCCGGGACATTGGTTCTAACTATGGCTACACCTTC.

CDR3 sequence reads: CASSSGTSGRYAGELFF. In nucleotides, the CDR3 is TGTGCCAGCAGTTCCGGGACTAGCGGGAGATATGCCGGGGAGCTGTTTTTT. The V call is TRBV5-4, the J call TRBJ2-2; 14 nucleotides line up with TRBD2. CDR1 is SGHNT and CDR2 is YYREEE in the germline V gene (reference sequence). There are 17 residues in the CDR3. J gave up 6 bases and V 5 bases, and 9 bases lay outside the gene matches.

The CDR3 region has the DNA TGTGCCAGCAGCGACAGACAGGGGCTGGCCACTGAAGCTTTCTTT. As protein: CASSDRQGLATEAFF. The rearrangement links TRBV9 to TRBJ1-1; 8 nucleotides match TRBD1. V lost 3 bases and J lost 4; bases outside the gene matches: 8. The CDR3 is 15 amino acids. CDR1 and CDR2 (germline): SGDLS, YYNGEE.

CDR3 residues: CASSPAQRLAGADTQYF. Here the CDR3 DNA reads TGTGCCAGCAGTCCCGCGCAGCGGCTAGCGGGAGCAGATACGCAGTATTTT. The genes are TRBV27 and TRBJ2-3, with 10 bases lining up with TRBD2. Germline CDR1 and CDR2: MNHEY and SMNVEV (reference sequence). This CDR3 has 17 residues. V lost 5 bases, J lost 4 bases, and 12 bases stayed unmatched.

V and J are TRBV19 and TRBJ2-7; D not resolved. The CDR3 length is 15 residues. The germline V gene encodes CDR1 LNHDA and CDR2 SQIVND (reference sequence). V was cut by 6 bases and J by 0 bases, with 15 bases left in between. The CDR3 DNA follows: TGTGCCAGTAGCGGAGAGGTGACTGTCTCCTACGAGCAGTACTTC. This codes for CASSGEVTVSYEQYF.

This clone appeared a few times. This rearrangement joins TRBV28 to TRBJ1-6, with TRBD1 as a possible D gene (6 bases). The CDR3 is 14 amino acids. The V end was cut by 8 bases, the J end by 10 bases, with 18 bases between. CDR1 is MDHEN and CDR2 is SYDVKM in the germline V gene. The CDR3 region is CASSVWGGGSPLHF. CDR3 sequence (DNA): TGTGCCAGCTCAGTTTGGGGAGGGGGATCACCCCTCCACTTT.

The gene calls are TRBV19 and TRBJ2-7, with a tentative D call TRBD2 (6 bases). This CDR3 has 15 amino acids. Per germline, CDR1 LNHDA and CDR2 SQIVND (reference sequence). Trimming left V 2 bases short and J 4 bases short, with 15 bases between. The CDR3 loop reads CASSIPGVPPYEQYF. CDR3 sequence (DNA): TGTGCCAGTAGTATACCGGGGGTACCCCCTTACGAGCAGTACTTC. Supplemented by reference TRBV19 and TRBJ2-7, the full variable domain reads DGGITQSPKYLFRKEGQNVTLSCEQNLNHDAMYWYRQDPGQGLRLIYYSQIVNDFQKGDIAEGYSVSREKKESFPLTVTSAQKNPTAFYLCASSIPGVPPYEQYFGPGTRLTVT.

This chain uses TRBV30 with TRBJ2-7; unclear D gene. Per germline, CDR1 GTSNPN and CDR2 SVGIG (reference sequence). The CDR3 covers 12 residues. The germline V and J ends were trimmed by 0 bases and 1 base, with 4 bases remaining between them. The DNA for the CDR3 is TGTGCCTGGAGTGTACGGTCCTACGAGCAGTACTTC. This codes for CAWSVRSYEQYF.

The CDR3 region has the DNA TGTGCCAGCAGCCAAGCAAGGGGGCCCGGAGGATTCCACGAGCAGTACTTC. Translation: CASSQARGPGGFHEQYF. This chain joins TRBV3-1 (or the pseudogene TRBV3-2) and TRBJ2-7; TRBD1 aligns across 7 bases. Germline V lookup: CDR1 LGHDT, CDR2 YNNKEL (reference sequence). CDR3 length: 17 residues. The J segment lost 5 bases and the V segment lost 1 base, leaving 14 bases of the junction unmatched.

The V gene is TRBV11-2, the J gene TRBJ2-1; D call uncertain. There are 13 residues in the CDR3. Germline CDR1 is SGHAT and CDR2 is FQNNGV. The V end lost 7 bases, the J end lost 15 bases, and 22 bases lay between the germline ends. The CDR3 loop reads CASTFSSNHKLFF. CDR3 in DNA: TGTGCCAGCACCTTCAGTAGCAACCACAAACTGTTCTTC.

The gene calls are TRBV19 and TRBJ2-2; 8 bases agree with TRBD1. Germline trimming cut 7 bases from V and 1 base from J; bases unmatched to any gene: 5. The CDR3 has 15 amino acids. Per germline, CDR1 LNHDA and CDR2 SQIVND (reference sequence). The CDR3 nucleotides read TGTGCCAGTAATAGGGGACAGGTGAACACCGGGGAGCTGTTTTTT. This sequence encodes CASNRGQVNTGELFF.

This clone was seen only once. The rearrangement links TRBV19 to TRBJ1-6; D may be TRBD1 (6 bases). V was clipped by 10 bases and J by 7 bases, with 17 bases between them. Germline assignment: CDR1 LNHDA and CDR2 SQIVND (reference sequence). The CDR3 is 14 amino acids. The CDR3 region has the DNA TGTGCCACTAAACACCGGGACAAGAATTCACCCCTCCACTTT. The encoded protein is CATKHRDKNSPLHF. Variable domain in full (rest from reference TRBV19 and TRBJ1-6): DGGITQSPKYLFRKEGQNVTLSCEQNLNHDAMYWYRQDPGQGLRLIYYSQIVNDFQKGDIAEGYSVSREKKESFPLTVTSAQKNPTAFYLCATKHRDKNSPLHFGNGTRLTVT.

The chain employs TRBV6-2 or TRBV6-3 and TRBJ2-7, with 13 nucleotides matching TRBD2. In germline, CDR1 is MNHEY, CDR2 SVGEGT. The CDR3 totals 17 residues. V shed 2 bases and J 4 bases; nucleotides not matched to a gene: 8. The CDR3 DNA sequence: TGTGCCAGCAGTTACCTCTGGACTAGCGGGAGCAGGTACGAGCAGTACTTC. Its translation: CASSYLWTSGSRYEQYF.

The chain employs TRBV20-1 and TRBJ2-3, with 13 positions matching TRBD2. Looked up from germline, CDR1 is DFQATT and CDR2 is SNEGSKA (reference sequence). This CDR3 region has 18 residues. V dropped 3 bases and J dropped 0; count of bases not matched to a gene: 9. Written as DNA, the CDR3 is TGCAGTGCTAGTGCGGTCCCGGGACTAGCGGGAAGCACAGATACGCAGTATTTT. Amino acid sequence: CSASAVPGLAGSTDTQYF.

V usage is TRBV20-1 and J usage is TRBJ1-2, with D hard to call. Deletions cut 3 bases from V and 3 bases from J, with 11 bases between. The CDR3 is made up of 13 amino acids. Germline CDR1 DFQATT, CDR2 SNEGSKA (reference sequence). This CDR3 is CSASGRVDYGYTF. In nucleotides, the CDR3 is TGCAGTGCTAGTGGGAGGGTCGACTATGGCTACACCTTC.

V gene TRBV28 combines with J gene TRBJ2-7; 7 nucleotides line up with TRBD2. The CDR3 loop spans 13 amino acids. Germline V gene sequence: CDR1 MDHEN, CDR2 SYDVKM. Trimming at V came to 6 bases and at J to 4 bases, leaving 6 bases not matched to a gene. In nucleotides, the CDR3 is TGTGCCAGCAGCTCAGCGGGGACTTACGAGCAGTACTTC. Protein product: CASSSAGTYEQYF. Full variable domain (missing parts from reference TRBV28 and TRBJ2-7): DVKVTQSSRYLVKRTGEKVFLECVQDMDHENMFWYRQDPGLGLRLIYFSYDVKMKEKGDIPEGYSVSREKKERFSLILESASTNQTSMYLCASSSAGTYEQYFGPGTRLTVT.

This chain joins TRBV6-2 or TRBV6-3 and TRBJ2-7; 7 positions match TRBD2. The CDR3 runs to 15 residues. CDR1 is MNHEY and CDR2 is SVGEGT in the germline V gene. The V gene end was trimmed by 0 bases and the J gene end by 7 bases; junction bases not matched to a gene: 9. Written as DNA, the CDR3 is TGTGCCAGCAGTTACTCGATGGGAGGGGTGGGGGAGCAGTACTTC. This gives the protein CASSYSMGGVGEQYF.

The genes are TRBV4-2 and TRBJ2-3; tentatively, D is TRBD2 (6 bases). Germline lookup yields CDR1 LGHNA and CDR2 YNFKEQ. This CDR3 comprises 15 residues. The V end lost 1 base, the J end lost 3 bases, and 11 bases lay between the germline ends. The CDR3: CASSQGEEGTDTQYF. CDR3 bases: TGTGCCAGCAGCCAAGGGGAGGAGGGTACAGATACGCAGTATTTT.

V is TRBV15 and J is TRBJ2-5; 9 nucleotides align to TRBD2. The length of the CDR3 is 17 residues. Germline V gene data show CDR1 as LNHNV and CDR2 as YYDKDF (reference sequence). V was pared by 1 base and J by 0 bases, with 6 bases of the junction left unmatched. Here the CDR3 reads CATSRVRAGGYQETQYF. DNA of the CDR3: TGTGCCACCAGCAGAGTTAGGGCGGGAGGGTACCAAGAGACCCAGTACTTC. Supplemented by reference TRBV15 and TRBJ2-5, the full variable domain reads DAMVIQNPRYQVTQFGKPVTLSCSQTLNHNVMYWYQQKSSQAPKLLFHYYDKDFNNEADTPDNFQSRRPNTSFCFLDIRSPGLGDTAMYLCATSRVRAGGYQETQYFGPGTRLLVL.

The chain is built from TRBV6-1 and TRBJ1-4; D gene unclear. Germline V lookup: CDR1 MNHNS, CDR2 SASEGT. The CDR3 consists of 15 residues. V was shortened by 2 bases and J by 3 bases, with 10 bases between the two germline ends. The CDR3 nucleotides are TGTGCCAGCAGTGAACTTTCCGGGTCTAATGAAAAACTGTTTTTT. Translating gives CASSELSGSNEKLFF.

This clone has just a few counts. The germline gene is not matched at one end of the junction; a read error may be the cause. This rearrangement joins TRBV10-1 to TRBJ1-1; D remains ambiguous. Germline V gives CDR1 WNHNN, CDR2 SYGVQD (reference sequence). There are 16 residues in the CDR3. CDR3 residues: CASRESYMGLNTEAFF. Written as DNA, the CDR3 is TGCGCCAGCAGAGAGTCGTACATGGGCTTGAACACTGAAGCTTTCTTT.

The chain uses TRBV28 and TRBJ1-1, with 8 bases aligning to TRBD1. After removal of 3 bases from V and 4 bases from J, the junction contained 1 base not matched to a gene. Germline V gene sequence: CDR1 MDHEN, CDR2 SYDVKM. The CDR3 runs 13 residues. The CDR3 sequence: CASSFQGATEAFF. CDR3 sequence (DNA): TGTGCCAGCAGTTTTCAGGGGGCCACTGAAGCTTTCTTT.

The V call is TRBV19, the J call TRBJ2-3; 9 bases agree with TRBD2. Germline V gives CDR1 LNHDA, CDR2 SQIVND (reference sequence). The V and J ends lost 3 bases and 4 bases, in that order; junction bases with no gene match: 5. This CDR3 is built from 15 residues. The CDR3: CASSMVAGAADTQYF. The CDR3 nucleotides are TGTGCCAGTAGTATGGTAGCGGGAGCGGCAGATACGCAGTATTTT.